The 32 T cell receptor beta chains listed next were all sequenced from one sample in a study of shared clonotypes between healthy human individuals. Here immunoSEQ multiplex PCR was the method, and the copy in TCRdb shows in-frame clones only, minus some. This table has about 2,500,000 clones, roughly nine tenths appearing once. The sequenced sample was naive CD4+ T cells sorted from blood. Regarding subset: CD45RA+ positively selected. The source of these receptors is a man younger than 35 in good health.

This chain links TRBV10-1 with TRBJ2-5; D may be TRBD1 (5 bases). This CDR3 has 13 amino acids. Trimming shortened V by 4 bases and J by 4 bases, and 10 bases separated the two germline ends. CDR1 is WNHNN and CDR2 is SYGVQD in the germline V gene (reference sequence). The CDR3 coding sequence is TGCGCCAGCAGTGGACCTGACAGAGAGACCCAGTACTTC. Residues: CASSGPDRETQYF.

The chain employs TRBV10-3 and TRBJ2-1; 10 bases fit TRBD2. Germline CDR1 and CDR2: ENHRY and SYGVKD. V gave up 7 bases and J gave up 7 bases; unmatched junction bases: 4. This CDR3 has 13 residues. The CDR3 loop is CAINQRGGNEQFF. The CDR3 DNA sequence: TGTGCCATCAATCAGCGGGGGGGAAATGAGCAGTTCTTC.

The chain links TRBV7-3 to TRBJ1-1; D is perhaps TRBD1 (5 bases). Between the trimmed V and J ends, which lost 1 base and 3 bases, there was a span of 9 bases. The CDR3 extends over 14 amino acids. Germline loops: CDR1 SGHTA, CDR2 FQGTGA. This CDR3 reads CASSLNGGDTEAFF. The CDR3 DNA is TGTGCCAGCAGCTTAAATGGGGGGGACACTGAAGCTTTCTTT.

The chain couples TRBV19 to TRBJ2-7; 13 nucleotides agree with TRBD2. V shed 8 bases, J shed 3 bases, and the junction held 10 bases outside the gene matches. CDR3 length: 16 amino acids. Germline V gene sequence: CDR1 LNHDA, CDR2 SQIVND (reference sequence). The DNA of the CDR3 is TGTGCCAGTTCAAAAGCTGGACTAGCGGGAGTCTACGAGCAGTACTTC. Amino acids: CASSKAGLAGVYEQYF.

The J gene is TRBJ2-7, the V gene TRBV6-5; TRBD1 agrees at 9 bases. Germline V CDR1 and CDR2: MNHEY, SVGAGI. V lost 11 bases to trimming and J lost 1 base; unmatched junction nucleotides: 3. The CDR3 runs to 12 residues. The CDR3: CAAGQGSYEQYF. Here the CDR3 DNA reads TGTGCCGCGGGACAGGGATCCTACGAGCAGTACTTC.

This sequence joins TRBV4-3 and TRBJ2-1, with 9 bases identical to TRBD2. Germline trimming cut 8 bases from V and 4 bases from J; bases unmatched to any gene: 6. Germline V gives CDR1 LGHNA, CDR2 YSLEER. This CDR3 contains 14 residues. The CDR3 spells CASSPLAGYNEQFF. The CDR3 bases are TGCGCCAGCTCGCCGCTAGCGGGGTACAATGAGCAGTTCTTC.

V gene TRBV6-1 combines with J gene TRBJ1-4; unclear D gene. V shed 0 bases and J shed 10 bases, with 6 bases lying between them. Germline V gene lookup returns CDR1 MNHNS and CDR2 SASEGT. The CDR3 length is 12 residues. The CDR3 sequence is CASSEAKGKLFF. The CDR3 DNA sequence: TGTGCCAGCAGTGAAGCTAAAGGAAAACTGTTTTTT.

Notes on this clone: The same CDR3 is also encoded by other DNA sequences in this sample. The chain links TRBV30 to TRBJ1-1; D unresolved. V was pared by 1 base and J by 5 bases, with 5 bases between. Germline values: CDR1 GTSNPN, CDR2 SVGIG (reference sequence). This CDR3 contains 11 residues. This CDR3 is CAWSGLTEAFF. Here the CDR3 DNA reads TGTGCCTGGAGTGGACTGACTGAAGCTTTCTTT.

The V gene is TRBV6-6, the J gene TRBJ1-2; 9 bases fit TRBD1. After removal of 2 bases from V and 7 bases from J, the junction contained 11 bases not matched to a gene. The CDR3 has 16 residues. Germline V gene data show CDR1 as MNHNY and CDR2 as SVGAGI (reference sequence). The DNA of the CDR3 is TGTGCCAGCAGTTACCCGACCGGGACAGGGAGCTCTGGCTACACCTTC. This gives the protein CASSYPTGTGSSGYTF.

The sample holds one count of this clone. CDR3 region: CAISDSPGATGELFF. DNA for the CDR3: TGTGCCATCAGTGACTCACCGGGAGCCACCGGGGAGCTGTTTTTT. This chain joins TRBV10-3 and TRBJ2-2; D is perhaps TRBD2 (6 bases). The CDR3 spans 15 residues. V was trimmed by 3 bases and J by 4 bases, leaving 12 bases between them. From germline, CDR1 is ENHRY and CDR2 SYGVKD.

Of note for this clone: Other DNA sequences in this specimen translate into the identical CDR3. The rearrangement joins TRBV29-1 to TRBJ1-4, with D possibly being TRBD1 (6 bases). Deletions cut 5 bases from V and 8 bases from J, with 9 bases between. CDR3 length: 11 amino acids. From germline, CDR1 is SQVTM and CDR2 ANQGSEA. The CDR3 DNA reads TGCAGCGTTTTAAGGGGGGAAAAACTGTTTTTT. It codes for CSVLRGEKLFF.

CDR3 in amino acids: CASSAPGQGNPIAGELFF. In DNA form, the CDR3 reads TGTGCCAGCAGCGCGCCGGGACAGGGCAACCCCATCGCCGGGGAGCTGTTTTTT. V usage is TRBV5-6 and J usage is TRBJ2-2; 9 nucleotides align to TRBD1. CDR1 is SGHDT and CDR2 is YYEEEE in the germline V gene. The trim removed 4 bases at V and 6 bases at J, leaving 16 bases unmatched. The CDR3 is 18 amino acids.

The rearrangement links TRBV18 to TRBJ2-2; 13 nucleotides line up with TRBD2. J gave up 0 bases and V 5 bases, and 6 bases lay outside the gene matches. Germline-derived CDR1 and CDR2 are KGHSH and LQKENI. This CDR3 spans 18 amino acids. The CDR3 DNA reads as TGTGCCAGCTCATCGGGGACTAGCGGGATCGCGAACACCGGGGAGCTGTTTTTT. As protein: CASSSGTSGIANTGELFF. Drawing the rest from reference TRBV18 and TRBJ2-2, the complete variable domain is NAGVMQNPRHLVRRRGQEARLRCSPMKGHSHVYWYRQLPEEGLKFMVYLQKENIIDESGMPKERFSAEFPKEGPSILRIQQVVRGDSAAYFCASSSGTSGIANTGELFFGEGSRLTVL.

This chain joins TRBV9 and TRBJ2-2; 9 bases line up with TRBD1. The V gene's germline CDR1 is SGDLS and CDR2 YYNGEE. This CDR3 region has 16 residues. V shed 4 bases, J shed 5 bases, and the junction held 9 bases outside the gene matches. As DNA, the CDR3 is TGTGCCAGCAGCCCTCGTGGGACAGGGAGTACCGGGGAGCTGTTTTTT. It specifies CASSPRGTGSTGELFF. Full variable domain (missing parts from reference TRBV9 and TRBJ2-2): DSGVTQTPKHLITATGQRVTLRCSPRSGDLSVYWYQQSLDQGLQFLIQYYNGEERAKGNILERFSAQQFPDLHSELNLSSLELGDSALYFCASSPRGTGSTGELFFGEGSRLTVL.

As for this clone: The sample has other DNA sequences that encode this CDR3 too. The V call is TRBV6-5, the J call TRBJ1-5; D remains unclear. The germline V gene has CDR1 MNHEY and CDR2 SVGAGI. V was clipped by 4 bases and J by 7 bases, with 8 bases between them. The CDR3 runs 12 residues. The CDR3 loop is CASSSVGQPQHF. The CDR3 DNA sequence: TGTGCCAGCAGTTCGGTGGGGCAGCCCCAGCATTTT.

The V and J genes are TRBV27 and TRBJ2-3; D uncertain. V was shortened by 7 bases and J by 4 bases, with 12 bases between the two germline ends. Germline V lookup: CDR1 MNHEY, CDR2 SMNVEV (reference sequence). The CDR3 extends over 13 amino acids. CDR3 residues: CASNHIGPDTQYF. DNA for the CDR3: TGTGCCAGCAATCATATAGGGCCAGATACGCAGTATTTT.

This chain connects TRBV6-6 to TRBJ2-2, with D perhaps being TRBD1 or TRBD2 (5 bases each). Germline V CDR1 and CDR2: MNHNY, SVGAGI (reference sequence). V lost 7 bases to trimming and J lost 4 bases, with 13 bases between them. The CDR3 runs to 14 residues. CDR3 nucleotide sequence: TGTGCCAGCATCTGGGACCTTACCACCGGGGAGCTGTTTTTT. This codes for CASIWDLTTGELFF.

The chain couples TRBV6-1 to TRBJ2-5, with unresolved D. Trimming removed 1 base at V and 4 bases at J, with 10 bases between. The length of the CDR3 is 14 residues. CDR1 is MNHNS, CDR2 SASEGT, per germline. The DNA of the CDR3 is TGTGCCAGCAGTGAAGTCGGAGTCGGAGAGACCCAGTACTTC. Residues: CASSEVGVGETQYF.

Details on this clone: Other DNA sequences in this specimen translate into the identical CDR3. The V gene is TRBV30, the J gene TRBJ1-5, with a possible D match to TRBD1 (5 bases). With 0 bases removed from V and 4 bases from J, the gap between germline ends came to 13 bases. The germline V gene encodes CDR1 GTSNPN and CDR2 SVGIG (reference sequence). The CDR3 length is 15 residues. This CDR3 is CAWSVRGGGNQPQHF. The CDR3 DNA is TGTGCCTGGAGTGTACGTGGTGGGGGGAATCAGCCCCAGCATTTT.

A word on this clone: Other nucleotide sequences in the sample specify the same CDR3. The CDR3 bases are TGTGCCATCAGTGAGTCTGGGCAGCCCCAGCATTTT. Its protein product is CAISESGQPQHF. The chain carries TRBV10-3 and TRBJ1-5; D gene ambiguous. Between the trimmed V and J ends, which lost 0 bases and 7 bases, there was a span of 4 bases. This CDR3 has 12 amino acids. Germline V lookup: CDR1 ENHRY, CDR2 SYGVKD.

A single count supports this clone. CDR3 sequence: CAWSSGGQGTFSGNTIYF. The CDR3 coding sequence is TGTGCCTGGAGTTCAGGGGGACAGGGAACCTTCTCTGGAAACACCATATATTTT. This chain uses TRBV30 with TRBJ1-3; 9 nucleotides align to TRBD1. The CDR3 spans 18 residues. The V gene end was trimmed by 2 bases and the J gene end by 0 bases; junction bases not matched to a gene: 11. The germline CDR1 and CDR2 sequences are GTSNPN and SVGIG (reference sequence).

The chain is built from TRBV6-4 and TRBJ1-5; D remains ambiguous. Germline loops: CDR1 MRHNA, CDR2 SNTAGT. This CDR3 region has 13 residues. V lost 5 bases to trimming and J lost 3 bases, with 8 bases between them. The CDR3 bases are TGTGCCAGCAGTCCGGGGATCAATCAGCCCCAGCATTTT. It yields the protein CASSPGINQPQHF.

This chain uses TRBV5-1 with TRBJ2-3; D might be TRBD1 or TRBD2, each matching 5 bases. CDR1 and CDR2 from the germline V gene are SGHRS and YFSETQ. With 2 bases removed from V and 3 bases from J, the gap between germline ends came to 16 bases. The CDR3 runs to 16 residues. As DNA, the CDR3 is TGCGCCAGCAGCTTCGGGGCTCTCGGCGGAACAGATACGCAGTATTTT. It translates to CASSFGALGGTDTQYF. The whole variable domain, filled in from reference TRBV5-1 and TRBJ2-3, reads KAGVTQTPRYLIKTRGQQVTLSCSPISGHRSVSWYQQTPGQGLQFLFEYFSETQRNKGNFPGRFSGRQFSNSRSEMNVSTLELGDSALYLCASSFGALGGTDTQYFGPGTRLTVL.

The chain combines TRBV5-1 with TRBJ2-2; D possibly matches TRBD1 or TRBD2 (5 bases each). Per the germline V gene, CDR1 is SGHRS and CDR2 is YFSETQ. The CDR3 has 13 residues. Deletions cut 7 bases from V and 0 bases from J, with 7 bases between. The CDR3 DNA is TGCGCCAGCGAGGGGCCGAACACCGGGGAGCTGTTTTTT. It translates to CASEGPNTGELFF.

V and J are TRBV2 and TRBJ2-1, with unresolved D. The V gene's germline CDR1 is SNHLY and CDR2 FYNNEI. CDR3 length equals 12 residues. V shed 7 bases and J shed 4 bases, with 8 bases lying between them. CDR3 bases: TGTGCCAGCACGCAAGTTTACAATGAGCAGTTCTTC. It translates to CASTQVYNEQFF.

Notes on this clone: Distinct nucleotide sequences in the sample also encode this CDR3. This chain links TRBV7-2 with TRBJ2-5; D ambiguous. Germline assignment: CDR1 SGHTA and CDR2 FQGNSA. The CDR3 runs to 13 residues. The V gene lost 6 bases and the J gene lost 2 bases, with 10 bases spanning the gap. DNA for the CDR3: TGTGCCAGCAGTAGAGGCCCGCAAGAGACCCAGTACTTC. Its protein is CASSRGPQETQYF.

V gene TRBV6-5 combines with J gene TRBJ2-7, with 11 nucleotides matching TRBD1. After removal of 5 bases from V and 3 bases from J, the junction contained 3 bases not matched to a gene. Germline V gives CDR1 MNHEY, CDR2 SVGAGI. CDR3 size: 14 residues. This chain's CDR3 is CASSTGTGGYEQYF. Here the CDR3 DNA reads TGTGCCAGCAGTACCGGGACAGGGGGCTACGAGCAGTACTTC.

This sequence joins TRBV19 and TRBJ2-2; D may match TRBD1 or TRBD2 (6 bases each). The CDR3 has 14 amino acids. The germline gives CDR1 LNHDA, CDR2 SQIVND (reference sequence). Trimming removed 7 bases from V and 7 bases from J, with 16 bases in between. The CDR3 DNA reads TGTGCCAGTAATAGGGGGGTTCCGATCGGGGAGCTGTTTTTT. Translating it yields CASNRGVPIGELFF.

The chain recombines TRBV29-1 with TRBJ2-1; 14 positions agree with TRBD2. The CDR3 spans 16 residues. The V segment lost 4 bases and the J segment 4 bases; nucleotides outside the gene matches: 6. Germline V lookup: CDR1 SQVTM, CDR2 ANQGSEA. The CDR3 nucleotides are TGCAGCGTTGGGGCCGGGACTAGCGGGAGTTACAATGAGCAGTTCTTC. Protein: CSVGAGTSGSYNEQFF.

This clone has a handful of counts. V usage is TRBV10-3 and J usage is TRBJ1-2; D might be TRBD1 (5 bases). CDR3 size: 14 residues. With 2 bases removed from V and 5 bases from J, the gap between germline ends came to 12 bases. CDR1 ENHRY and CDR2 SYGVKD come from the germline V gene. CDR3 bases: TGTGCCATCAGTGAGGTCGAACAGGCTTATGGCTACACCTTC. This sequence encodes CAISEVEQAYGYTF.

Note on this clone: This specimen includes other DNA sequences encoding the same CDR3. In nucleotides, the CDR3 is TGTGCCAGCAGTTTAGGCGGGAAGAACACCGGGGAGCTGTTTTTT. As protein: CASSLGGKNTGELFF. The chain recombines TRBV28 with TRBJ2-2, with D possibly being TRBD2 (6 bases). Germline CDR1 is MDHEN and CDR2 is SYDVKM. This CDR3 spans 15 amino acids. Trimming pared 2 bases from V and 1 base from J, leaving 8 bases between.

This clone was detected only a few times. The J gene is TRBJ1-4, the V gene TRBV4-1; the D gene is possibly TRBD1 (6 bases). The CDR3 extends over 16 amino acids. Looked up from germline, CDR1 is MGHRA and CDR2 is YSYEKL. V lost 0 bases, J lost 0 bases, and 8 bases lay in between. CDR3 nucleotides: TGCGCCAGCAGCCAAGACGGGACAACAACTAATGAAAAACTGTTTTTT. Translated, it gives CASSQDGTTTNEKLFF.